Described below is a single T cell receptor (beta chain) sequence and its context. Its antigen remains unidentified. The data were taken from a study of CD8+CD57+ T cells in acquired aplastic anemia. At the level of the study: Across the sorted CD4+ and CD8+ cells, DNA amounts averaged around 3.2 ug.

Template material for TCR beta VDJ and CDR3 profiling consisted of genomic DNA. MiXCR was run by TCRdb on the reads, yielding one entry per CDR3 protein. Counted here are 150,000 to 200,000 distinct CDR3 sequences, 64% occurring once; the ten biggest clones make up 35% to 55%. Overall study findings and caveats: Researchers report that 25 to 35 CD8+ CDR3 sequences appeared in both patients and controls. Significant differences in CD8+ Simpson's diversity were not observed between patients and controls.

The germline V and J ends were trimmed by 0 bases and 5 bases, with 22 bases remaining between them. The CDR3 has 18 residues. Germline V gene data show CDR1 as MGHRA and CDR2 as YSYEKL. The sequenced sample consisted of sorted CD4+, CD8+, or CD8+CD57+ T cells (not recorded which) from PBMCs. The receptor was derived from a human donor with severe aplastic anemia or a healthy control (not recorded which). The rearrangement uses TRBV4-1 and TRBJ1-2, with D possibly matching TRBD1 (6 bases). The CDR3 loop reads CASSQDPIIGGTMYGYTF. As DNA, the CDR3 is TGCGCCAGCAGCCAAGATCCGATAATCGGGGGCACTATGTATGGCTACACCTTC.